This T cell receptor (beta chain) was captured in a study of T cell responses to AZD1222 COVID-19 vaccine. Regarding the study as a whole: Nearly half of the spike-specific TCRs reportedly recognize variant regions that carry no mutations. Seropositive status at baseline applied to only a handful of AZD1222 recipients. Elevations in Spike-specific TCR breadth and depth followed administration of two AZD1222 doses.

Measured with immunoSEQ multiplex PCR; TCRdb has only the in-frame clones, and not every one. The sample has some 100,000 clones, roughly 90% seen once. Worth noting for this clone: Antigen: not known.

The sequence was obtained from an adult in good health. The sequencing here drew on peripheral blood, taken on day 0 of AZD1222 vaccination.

The DNA for the CDR3 is TGTGCCAGCAGCTTAGGGCTAGCGGGAGGTAAAGATACGCAGTATTTT. Amino acid sequence: CASSLGLAGGKDTQYF. V usage is TRBV7-3 and J usage is TRBJ2-3; TRBD2 matches at 11 bases. The CDR3 runs 16 residues. J gave up 5 bases and V 2 bases, and 6 bases lay outside the gene matches. Looked up from germline, CDR1 is SGHTA and CDR2 is FQGTGA.